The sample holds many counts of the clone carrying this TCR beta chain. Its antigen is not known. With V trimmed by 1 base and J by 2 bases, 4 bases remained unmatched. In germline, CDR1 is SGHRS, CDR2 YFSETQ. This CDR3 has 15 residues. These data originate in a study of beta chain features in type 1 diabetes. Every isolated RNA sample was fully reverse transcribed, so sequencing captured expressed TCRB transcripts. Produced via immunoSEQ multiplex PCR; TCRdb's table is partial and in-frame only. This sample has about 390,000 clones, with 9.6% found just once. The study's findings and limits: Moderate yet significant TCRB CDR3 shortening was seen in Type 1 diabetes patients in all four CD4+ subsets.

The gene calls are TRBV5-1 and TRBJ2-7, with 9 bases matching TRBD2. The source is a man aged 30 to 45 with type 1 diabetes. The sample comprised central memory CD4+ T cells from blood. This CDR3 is CASSLTSGQAYEQYF. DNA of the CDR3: TGCGCCAGCAGCTTGACTAGCGGGCAAGCCTACGAGCAGTACTTC.